This paragraph covers one TCR beta chain sequence. Antigen: not known. Produced via immunoSEQ multiplex PCR; TCRdb's table is partial and in-frame only. The table includes some 120,000 clones, around nine tenths detected once. This sample was included in a study of graft-versus-host responses after intestinal transplantation. General study points: Early post-transplant HvG declines were associated with peak circulating GvH clone levels.

The CDR3 is 13 amino acids. Trimming shortened V by 0 bases and J by 4 bases, and 4 bases separated the two germline ends. CDR1 and CDR2 from the germline V gene are SGHAT and FQNNGV. The specimen comprised unstimulated CD4+ T cells sorted from spleen or lymph node cells, sampled before intestinal transplant. The receptor was isolated from a human donor who received an intestinal transplant. The chain employs TRBV11-2 and TRBJ1-5; D gene uncertain. The CDR3 bases are TGTGCCAGCAGCTTAGACCTTAATCAGCCCCAGCATTTT. The encoded protein is CASSLDLNQPQHF.